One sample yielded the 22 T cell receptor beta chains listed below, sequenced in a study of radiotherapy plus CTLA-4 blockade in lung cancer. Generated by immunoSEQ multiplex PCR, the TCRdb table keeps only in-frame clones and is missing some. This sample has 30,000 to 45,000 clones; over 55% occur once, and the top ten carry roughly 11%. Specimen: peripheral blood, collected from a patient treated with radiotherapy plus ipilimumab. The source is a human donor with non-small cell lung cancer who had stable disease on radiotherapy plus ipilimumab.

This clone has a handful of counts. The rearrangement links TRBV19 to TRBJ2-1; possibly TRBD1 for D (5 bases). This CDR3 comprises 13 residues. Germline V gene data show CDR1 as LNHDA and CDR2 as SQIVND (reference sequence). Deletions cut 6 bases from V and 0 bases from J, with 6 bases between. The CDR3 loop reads CASRQDSYNEQFF. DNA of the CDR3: TGTGCCAGTAGACAGGACTCCTACAATGAGCAGTTCTTC.

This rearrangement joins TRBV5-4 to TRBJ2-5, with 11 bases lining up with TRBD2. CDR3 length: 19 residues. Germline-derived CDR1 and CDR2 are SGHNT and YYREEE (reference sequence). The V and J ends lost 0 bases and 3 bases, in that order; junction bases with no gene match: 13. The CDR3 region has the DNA TGTGCCAGCAGCTTGGCTCCTTGGACTAGCGGGCGTCGTAAAGAGACCCAGTACTTC. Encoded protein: CASSLAPWTSGRRKETQYF.

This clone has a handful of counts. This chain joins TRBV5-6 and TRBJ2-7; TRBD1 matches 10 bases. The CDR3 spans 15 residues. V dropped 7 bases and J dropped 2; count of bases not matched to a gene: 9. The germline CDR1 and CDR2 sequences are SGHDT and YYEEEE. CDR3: CASGETGGPTYEQYF. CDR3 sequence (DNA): TGTGCCAGCGGGGAGACAGGGGGCCCTACCTACGAGCAGTACTTC.

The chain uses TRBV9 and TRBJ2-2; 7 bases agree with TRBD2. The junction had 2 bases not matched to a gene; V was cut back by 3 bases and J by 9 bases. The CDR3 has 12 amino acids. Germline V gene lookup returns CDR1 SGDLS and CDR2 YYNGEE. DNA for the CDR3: TGTGCCAGCAGCGCCGGGACTAGGGAGCTGTTTTTT. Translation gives CASSAGTRELFF.

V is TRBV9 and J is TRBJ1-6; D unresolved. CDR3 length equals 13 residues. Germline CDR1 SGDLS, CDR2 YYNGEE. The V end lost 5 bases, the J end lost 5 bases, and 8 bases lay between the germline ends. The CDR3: CASSTQNNSPLHF. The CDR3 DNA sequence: TGTGCCAGCAGTACACAAAATAATTCACCCCTCCACTTT. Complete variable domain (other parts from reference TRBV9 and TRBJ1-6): DSGVTQTPKHLITATGQRVTLRCSPRSGDLSVYWYQQSLDQGLQFLIQYYNGEERAKGNILERFSAQQFPDLHSELNLSSLELGDSALYFCASSTQNNSPLHFGNGTRLTVT.

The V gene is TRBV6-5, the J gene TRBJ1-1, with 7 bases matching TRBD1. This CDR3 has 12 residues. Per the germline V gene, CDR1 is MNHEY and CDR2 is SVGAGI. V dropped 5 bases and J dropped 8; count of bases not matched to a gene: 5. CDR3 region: CASSRQGAEAFF. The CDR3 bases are TGTGCCAGCAGTAGACAGGGAGCAGAAGCTTTCTTT.

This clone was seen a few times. CDR3 nucleotide sequence: TGCGCCAGCAGCGACTCGAAGGGGGAGACCCAGTACTTC. It is translated as CASSDSKGETQYF. This sequence joins TRBV5-1 and TRBJ2-5; a weak D match, TRBD1 (5 bases). Germline-derived CDR1 and CDR2 are SGHRS and YFSETQ. The CDR3 extends over 13 amino acids. V lost 4 bases, J lost 5 bases, and 12 bases lay in between.

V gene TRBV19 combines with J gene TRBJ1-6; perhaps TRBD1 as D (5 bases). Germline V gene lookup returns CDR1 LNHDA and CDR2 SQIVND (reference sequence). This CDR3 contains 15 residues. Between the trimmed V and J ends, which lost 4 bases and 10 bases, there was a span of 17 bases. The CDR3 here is CASSSGDGLGSPLHF. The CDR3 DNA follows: TGTGCCAGTAGTAGCGGGGACGGCTTAGGGTCACCCCTCCACTTT.

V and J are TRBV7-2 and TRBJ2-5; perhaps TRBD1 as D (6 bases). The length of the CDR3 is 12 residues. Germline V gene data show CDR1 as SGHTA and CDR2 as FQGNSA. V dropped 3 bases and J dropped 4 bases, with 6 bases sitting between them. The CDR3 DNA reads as TGTGCCAGCAGCTTCAGGGGAGAGACCCAGTACTTC. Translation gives CASSFRGETQYF.

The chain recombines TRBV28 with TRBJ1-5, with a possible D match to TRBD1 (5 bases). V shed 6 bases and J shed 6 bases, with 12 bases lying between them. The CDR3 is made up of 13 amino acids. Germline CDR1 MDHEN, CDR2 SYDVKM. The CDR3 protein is CASSLGAIQPQHF. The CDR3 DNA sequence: TGTGCCAGCAGCCTTGGGGCTATTCAGCCCCAGCATTTT.

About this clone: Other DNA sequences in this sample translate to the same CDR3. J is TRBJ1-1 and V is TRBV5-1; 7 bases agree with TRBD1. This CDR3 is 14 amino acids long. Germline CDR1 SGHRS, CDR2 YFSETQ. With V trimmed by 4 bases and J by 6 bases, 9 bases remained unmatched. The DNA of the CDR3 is TGCGCCAGCAGCATAAGACAGGGTGACGCTGAAGCTTTCTTT. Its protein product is CASSIRQGDAEAFF. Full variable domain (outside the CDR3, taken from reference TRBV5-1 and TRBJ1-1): KAGVTQTPRYLIKTRGQQVTLSCSPISGHRSVSWYQQTPGQGLQFLFEYFSETQRNKGNFPGRFSGRQFSNSRSEMNVSTLELGDSALYLCASSIRQGDAEAFFGQGTRLTVV.

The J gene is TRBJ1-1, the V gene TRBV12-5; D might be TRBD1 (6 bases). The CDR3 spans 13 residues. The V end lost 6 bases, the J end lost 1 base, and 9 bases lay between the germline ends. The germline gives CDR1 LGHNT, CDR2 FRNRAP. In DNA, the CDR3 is TGTGCTAGTGGGATACAGGGGAACACTGAAGCTTTCTTT. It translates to CASGIQGNTEAFF.

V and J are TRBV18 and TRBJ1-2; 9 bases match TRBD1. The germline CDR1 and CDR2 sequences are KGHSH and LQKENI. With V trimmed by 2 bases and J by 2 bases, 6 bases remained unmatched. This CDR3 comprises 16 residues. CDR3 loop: CASSPTGDRGNYGYTF. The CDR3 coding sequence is TGTGCCAGCTCACCAACAGGAGACAGGGGGAACTATGGCTACACCTTC.

CDR3 sequence reads: CASSRRAGGSETQYF. The CDR3 DNA follows: TGCGCCAGCAGCCGAAGAGCGGGGGGGTCGGAGACCCAGTACTTC. The chain combines TRBV4-1 with TRBJ2-5, with 10 bases lining up with TRBD2. With 4 bases clipped from V and 5 bases from J, the junction kept 7 bases outside the gene matches. This CDR3 comprises 15 residues. CDR1 is MGHRA and CDR2 is YSYEKL in the germline V gene.

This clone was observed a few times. The CDR3 loop is CASTPDRSDTGELFF. The CDR3 DNA reads TGTGCCAGCACCCCGGACAGGTCGGACACCGGGGAGCTGTTTTTT. The chain recombines TRBV5-4 with TRBJ2-2; TRBD1 matches 7 bases. V was clipped by 6 bases and J by 3 bases; unmatched bases: 8. This CDR3 spans 15 amino acids. Germline CDR1 SGHNT, CDR2 YYREEE (reference sequence).

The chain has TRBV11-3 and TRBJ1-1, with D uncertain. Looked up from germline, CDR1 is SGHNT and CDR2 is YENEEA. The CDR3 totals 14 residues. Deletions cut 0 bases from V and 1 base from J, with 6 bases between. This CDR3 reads CASSLDSRNTEAFF. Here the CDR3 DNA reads TGTGCCAGCAGCTTAGATAGCAGGAACACTGAAGCTTTCTTT.

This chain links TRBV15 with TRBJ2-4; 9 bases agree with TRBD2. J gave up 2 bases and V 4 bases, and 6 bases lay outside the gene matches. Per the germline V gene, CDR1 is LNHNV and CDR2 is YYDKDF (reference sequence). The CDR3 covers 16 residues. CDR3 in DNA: TGTGCCACCAGCACGACTAGCGGATGGTCCAAAAACATTCAGTACTTC. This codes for CATSTTSGWSKNIQYF.

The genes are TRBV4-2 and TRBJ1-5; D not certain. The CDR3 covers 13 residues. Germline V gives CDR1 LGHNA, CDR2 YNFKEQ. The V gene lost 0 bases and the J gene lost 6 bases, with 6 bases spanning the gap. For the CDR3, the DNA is TGTGCCAGCAGCCAAGAACGGGTTCAGCCCCAGCATTTT. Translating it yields CASSQERVQPQHF.

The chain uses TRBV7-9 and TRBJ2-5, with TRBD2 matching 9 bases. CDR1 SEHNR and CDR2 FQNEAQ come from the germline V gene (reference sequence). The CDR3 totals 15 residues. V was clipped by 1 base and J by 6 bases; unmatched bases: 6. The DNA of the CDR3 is TGTGCCAGCAGCTTAGGAGCGGGGGGAGGTCAGACCCAGTACTTC. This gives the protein CASSLGAGGGQTQYF.

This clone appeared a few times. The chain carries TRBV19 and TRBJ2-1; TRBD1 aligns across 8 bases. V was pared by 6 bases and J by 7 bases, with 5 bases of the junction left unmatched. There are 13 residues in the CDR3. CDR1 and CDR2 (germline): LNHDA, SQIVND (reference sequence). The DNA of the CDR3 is TGTGCCAGTAGAGGACAGGGTCAGAATGAGCAGTTCTTC. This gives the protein CASRGQGQNEQFF. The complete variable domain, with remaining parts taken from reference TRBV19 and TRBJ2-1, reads DGGITQSPKYLFRKEGQNVTLSCEQNLNHDAMYWYRQDPGQGLRLIYYSQIVNDFQKGDIAEGYSVSREKKESFPLTVTSAQKNPTAFYLCASRGQGQNEQFFGPGTRLTVL.

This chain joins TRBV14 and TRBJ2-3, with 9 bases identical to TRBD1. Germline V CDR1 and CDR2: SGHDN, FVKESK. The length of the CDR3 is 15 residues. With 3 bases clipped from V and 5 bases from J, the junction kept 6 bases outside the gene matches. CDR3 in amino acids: CASSQTGGRVDTQYF. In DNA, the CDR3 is TGTGCCAGCAGCCAGACAGGGGGACGTGTAGATACGCAGTATTTT. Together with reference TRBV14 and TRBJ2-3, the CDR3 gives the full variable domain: EAGVTQFPSHSVIEKGQTVTLRCDPISGHDNLYWYRRVMGKEIKFLLHFVKESKQDESGMPNNRFLAERTGGTYSTLKVQPAELEDSGVYFCASSQTGGRVDTQYFGPGTRLTVL.

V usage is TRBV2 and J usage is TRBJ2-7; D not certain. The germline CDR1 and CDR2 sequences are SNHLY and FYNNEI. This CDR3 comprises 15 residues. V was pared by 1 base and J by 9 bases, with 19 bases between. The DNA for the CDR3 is TGTGCCAGCAGTGAAGATAGGATAGCCTACGAGCGGCAGTACTTC. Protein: CASSEDRIAYERQYF.